The T cell receptor (beta chain) under discussion was sequenced for a study of blood T cell repertoires in COVID-19. The V gene's germline CDR1 is SEHNR and CDR2 FQNEAQ (reference sequence). This CDR3 is built from 17 residues. V was cut by 6 bases and J by 2 bases, with 20 bases left in between. TCRdb's copy holds only in-frame clones and misses some; the assay was immunoSEQ multiplex PCR. The sample has 250,000 to 350,000 clones, 75% to 90% seen once; the top ten hold roughly 5.9%. The TCR was taken from a woman in her forties or fifties with COVID-19, enrolled during active disease. The specimen sequenced was peripheral blood. The rearrangement joins TRBV7-9 to TRBJ2-1; D perhaps matches TRBD2 (6 bases). The CDR3 nucleotides read TGTGCCAGCAGTCGTGCTTGGGGGGAAAGAGCCTACAATGAGCAGTTCTTC. This codes for CASSRAWGERAYNEQFF.